The 19 T cell receptor beta chains given below trace back to one sample, sequenced in a study of cytomegalovirus exposure and HLA in healthy donors. The PCR employed 60 Vbeta primers together with 13 Jbeta primers. Here immunoSEQ multiplex PCR was the method, and the copy in TCRdb shows in-frame clones only, minus some. The sample records approximately 110,000 clones, over 65% being singletons. Material for sequencing was PBMCs. These receptors all stem from a woman under 30 in good health and CMV-seronegative.

This chain connects TRBV5-1 to TRBJ1-1; maybe TRBD1 (6 bases). The CDR3 covers 15 residues. CDR1 and CDR2 from the germline V gene are SGHRS and YFSETQ. Deletions cut 6 bases from V and 0 bases from J, with 15 bases between. CDR3 coding DNA: TGCGCCAGCACCCGAACGGACAGTTTGAACACTGAAGCTTTCTTT. Amino acid sequence: CASTRTDSLNTEAFF. Supplemented by reference TRBV5-1 and TRBJ1-1, the full variable domain reads KAGVTQTPRYLIKTRGQQVTLSCSPISGHRSVSWYQQTPGQGLQFLFEYFSETQRNKGNFPGRFSGRQFSNSRSEMNVSTLELGDSALYLCASTRTDSLNTEAFFGQGTRLTVV.

The V call is TRBV28, the J call TRBJ2-5, with 7 nucleotides matching TRBD1. This CDR3 is 15 amino acids long. With 8 bases clipped from V and 4 bases from J, the junction kept 13 bases outside the gene matches. Germline-derived CDR1 and CDR2 are MDHEN and SYDVKM. The CDR3 spells CASYYGRQGSETQYF. The DNA for the CDR3 is TGTGCCAGCTATTATGGGAGACAGGGTTCAGAGACCCAGTACTTC. The entire variable domain, with the rest obtained from reference TRBV28 and TRBJ2-5, is as follows: DVKVTQSSRYLVKRTGEKVFLECVQDMDHENMFWYRQDPGLGLRLIYFSYDVKMKEKGDIPEGYSVSREKKERFSLILESASTNQTSMYLCASYYGRQGSETQYFGPGTRLLVL.

The chain combines TRBV28 with TRBJ1-5, with D tentatively TRBD1 (6 bases). The germline gives CDR1 MDHEN, CDR2 SYDVKM. The V end was cut by 5 bases, the J end by 13 bases, with 18 bases between. The CDR3 totals 13 residues. DNA for the CDR3: TGTGCCAGCAGTGGGGCCGGGACACAGAAACAGCATTTT. Its protein product is CASSGAGTQKQHF. Full variable domain (remainder filled in from reference TRBV28 and TRBJ1-5): DVKVTQSSRYLVKRTGEKVFLECVQDMDHENMFWYRQDPGLGLRLIYFSYDVKMKEKGDIPEGYSVSREKKERFSLILESASTNQTSMYLCASSGAGTQKQHFGDGTRLSIL.

This chain connects TRBV5-1 to TRBJ1-1, with TRBD1 matching 7 bases. Germline assignment: CDR1 SGHRS and CDR2 YFSETQ. The CDR3 is 17 amino acids. Trimming at V came to 7 bases and at J to 0 bases, leaving 15 bases not matched to a gene. CDR3 in amino acids: CASGPGRDRIMNTEAFF. CDR3 sequence (DNA): TGCGCCAGCGGTCCGGGCCGGGACAGAATTATGAACACTGAAGCTTTCTTT.

This clone was counted once. The chain couples TRBV18 to TRBJ2-7; perhaps TRBD1 as D (6 bases). This CDR3 is 13 amino acids long. Germline V gene data show CDR1 as KGHSH and CDR2 as LQKENI. Trimming stripped 3 bases from V and 5 bases from J, with 11 bases between. The chain's CDR3 is CASSPGQSNEQYF. The CDR3 DNA follows: TGTGCCAGCTCACCGGGACAATCCAACGAGCAGTACTTC.

The chain combines TRBV23-1 with TRBJ1-5; D ambiguous. TRBV23-1 is an open reading frame whose function is uncertain. CDR3 length equals 14 residues. V shed 3 bases and J shed 5 bases, with 11 bases lying between them. The CDR3 region is CASSQVQVHQPQHF. The CDR3 bases are TGCGCCAGCAGTCAGGTCCAGGTACATCAGCCCCAGCATTTT.

This clone was counted at least ten times. The V call is TRBV6-1, the J call TRBJ2-1; D is perhaps TRBD2 (5 bases). The CDR3 covers 13 residues. The germline CDR1 and CDR2 sequences are MNHNS and SASEGT. V was cut by 3 bases and J by 4 bases, with 7 bases left in between. The CDR3 spells CASSEDWYNEQFF. The CDR3 nucleotides are TGTGCCAGCAGTGAGGACTGGTACAATGAGCAGTTCTTC.

The V and J genes are TRBV29-1 and TRBJ1-2, with D maybe TRBD1 (5 bases). CDR3 size: 12 residues. Germline V gives CDR1 SQVTM, CDR2 ANQGSEA. Deletions cut 6 bases from V and 2 bases from J, with 10 bases between. The CDR3 region has the DNA TGCAGCGTCGTCGACAGCAACTATGGCTACACCTTC. Residues: CSVVDSNYGYTF.

The chain is built from TRBV6-1 and TRBJ2-2, with 7 positions matching TRBD1. The CDR3 runs 14 residues. CDR1 and CDR2 (germline): MNHNS, SASEGT. V was clipped by 5 bases and J by 7 bases; unmatched bases: 7. Written as DNA, the CDR3 is TGTGCCAGCAGTTCGATACAGGGGAGCGGGGAGCTGTTTTTT. This encodes CASSSIQGSGELFF.

The genes are TRBV4-3 and TRBJ2-1; 8 bases map to TRBD2. This CDR3 has 19 amino acids. J was trimmed by 0 bases and V by 11 bases; bases with no gene match: 21. Per the germline V gene, CDR1 is LGHNA and CDR2 is YSLEER. For the CDR3, the DNA is TGCGCCTGGGGGACTAAAGTCCCTAGCGGGTCTAGCTCCTACAATGAGCAGTTCTTC. This encodes CAWGTKVPSGSSSYNEQFF.

The CDR3 here is CASSQGIAGGPYEQYV. CDR3 DNA sequence: TGCGCCAGCAGCCAAGGAATAGCGGGGGGCCCCTACGAGCAGTACGTC. The rearrangement uses TRBV4-1 and TRBJ2-7; 10 nucleotides line up with TRBD2. The ends lost 1 base at V and 2 bases at J; junction bases unmatched: 5. The CDR3 loop spans 16 amino acids. Looked up from germline, CDR1 is MGHRA and CDR2 is YSYEKL.

This clone appeared a few times. The V call is TRBV19, the J call TRBJ2-2; no firm D call. V shed 7 bases and J shed 1 base, with 13 bases lying between them. Germline CDR1 reads LNHDA; CDR2 reads SQIVND (reference sequence). This CDR3 is built from 15 residues. The CDR3 sequence is CASMSSYLNTGELFF. CDR3 bases: TGTGCCAGTATGAGTAGCTATCTGAACACCGGGGAGCTGTTTTTT. Variable domain in full (rest from reference TRBV19 and TRBJ2-2): DGGITQSPKYLFRKEGQNVTLSCEQNLNHDAMYWYRQDPGQGLRLIYYSQIVNDFQKGDIAEGYSVSREKKESFPLTVTSAQKNPTAFYLCASMSSYLNTGELFFGEGSRLTVL.

The chain couples TRBV28 to TRBJ2-5; 7 bases agree with TRBD1. Trimming removed 4 bases from V and 4 bases from J; junction bases left unmatched: 6. CDR1 MDHEN and CDR2 SYDVKM come from the germline V gene. The CDR3 loop spans 14 amino acids. In nucleotides, the CDR3 is TGTGCCAGCAGTTCAGCAGGGGGTTTAGAGACCCAGTACTTC. Amino acid sequence: CASSSAGGLETQYF.

The V call is TRBV11-3, the J call TRBJ1-1; possible D gene TRBD1, 6 bases. This CDR3 spans 16 amino acids. Between the trimmed V and J ends, which lost 5 bases and 5 bases, there was a span of 21 bases. The V gene's germline CDR1 is SGHNT and CDR2 YENEEA. The CDR3, as DNA: TGTGCCAGCAGCCAATTCTCCATACCGGGACAAACTGAAGCTTTCTTT. Residues: CASSQFSIPGQTEAFF. Full variable domain (rest looked up from reference TRBV11-3 and TRBJ1-1): EAGVVQSPRYKIIEKKQPVAFWCNPISGHNTLYWYLQNLGQGPELLIRYENEEAVDDSQLPKDRFSAERLKGVDSTLKIQPAELGDSAVYLCASSQFSIPGQTEAFFGQGTRLTVV.

The chain joins TRBV19 to TRBJ1-5; D is undetermined. V gave up 4 bases and J gave up 0 bases, with 7 bases separating them. The germline CDR1 and CDR2 sequences are LNHDA and SQIVND (reference sequence). CDR3 length: 14 residues. CDR3 bases: TGTGCCAGTAGTAGGTACAATAGCAATCAGCCCCAGCATTTT. Amino acid sequence: CASSRYNSNQPQHF. Complete variable domain (other parts from reference TRBV19 and TRBJ1-5): DGGITQSPKYLFRKEGQNVTLSCEQNLNHDAMYWYRQDPGQGLRLIYYSQIVNDFQKGDIAEGYSVSREKKESFPLTVTSAQKNPTAFYLCASSRYNSNQPQHFGDGTRLSIL.

This rearrangement joins TRBV19 to TRBJ2-5; D possibly corresponds to TRBD2 (5 bases). Germline CDR1 reads LNHDA; CDR2 reads SQIVND (reference sequence). This CDR3 spans 11 amino acids. Trimming took off 5 bases at V and 5 bases at J, with 6 bases between the two ends. The CDR3 DNA sequence: TGTGCCAGTAGTTGGAGGGAGACCCAGTACTTC. Translating gives CASSWRETQYF.

This CDR3 is CASSITGDTEAFF. The CDR3 nucleotides read TGTGCCAGCAGCATAACAGGGGACACTGAAGCTTTCTTT. This sequence joins TRBV25-1 and TRBJ1-1; TRBD1 agrees at 7 bases. This CDR3 is built from 13 residues. From germline, CDR1 is MGHDK and CDR2 SYGVNS. V shed 6 bases, J shed 3 bases, and the junction held 4 bases outside the gene matches.

CDR3 nucleotides: TGTGCCAGCAGTCCAGGGGGCGCGGGAGATCAGCCCCAGCATTTT. This translates into CASSPGGAGDQPQHF. This chain links TRBV25-1 with TRBJ1-5, with 8 bases lining up with TRBD1. In germline, CDR1 is MGHDK, CDR2 SYGVNS. Germline trimming cut 5 bases from V and 5 bases from J; bases unmatched to any gene: 8. The CDR3 has 15 amino acids.

The chain combines TRBV19 with TRBJ1-4; 7 bases align to TRBD1. The CDR3 consists of 16 residues. V lost 9 bases to trimming and J lost 0 bases; unmatched junction nucleotides: 10. In germline, CDR1 is LNHDA, CDR2 SQIVND (reference sequence). This chain's CDR3 is CASQDRALTTNEKLFF. CDR3 nucleotide sequence: TGTGCCAGCCAAGACAGGGCCCTCACAACTAATGAAAAACTGTTTTTT.